Sequencing of this TCR beta chain was carried out in a study of monozygotic twins with inflammatory bowel disease. This CDR3 contains 12 residues. CDR1 DFQATT and CDR2 SNEGSKA come from the germline V gene (reference sequence). TCRdb re-called the 5' RACE reads; every CDR3 protein appears as one record, without DNA. The repertoire shows approximately 400,000 distinct CDR3 sequences; the top ten hold about 2.3%. The chain is built from TRBV20-1 and TRBJ1-2; TCRdb gives TRBD1 as the D gene, but with no DNA this cannot be confirmed. Specimen: blood. The origin of this receptor is a human donor with ulcerative colitis or Crohn's disease, or a healthy co-twin of an affected twin (not recorded which). Here the CDR3 reads CSATRTGLGYTF.